This is a list of T cell receptor beta chains from one sample in a study of control samples from healthy donors and cancer patients. Method: immunoSEQ multiplex PCR; TCRdb's copy keeps in-frame clones and lacks some. The sample holds under 85,000 clones, more than 65% seen once. Sequences were obtained from PBMCs. The receptor set was obtained from a man aged 55 to 70 with head and neck cancer. The CDR3 runs from the conserved cysteine through the conserved F or W. A D gene is named only where the DNA matches it firmly. Only part of the rows carry a size: once, few, many, or a class if the clone is expanded.

D gene: .
J gene: TRBJ1-1
V gene: TRBV7-9
clone size: .
CDR3 protein: CASSLFGGPNTEAFF
CDR3 DNA: TGTGCCAGCAGCTTATTCGGGGGCCCCAACACTGAAGCTTTCTTT

D gene: .
J gene: TRBJ2-2
V gene: TRBV7-2
clone size: .
CDR3 protein: CASSFGQPTNTGELFF
CDR3 DNA: TGTGCCAGCAGCTTCGGACAGCCTACGAACACCGGGGAGCTGTTTTTT

D gene: TRBD1
J gene: TRBJ1-2
V gene: TRBV6-5
clone size: .
CDR3 protein: CASSYSRTGGGYGYTF
CDR3 DNA: TGTGCCAGCAGTTACTCCCGGACAGGGGGAGGATATGGCTACACCTTC

D gene: TRBD2
J gene: TRBJ2-3
V gene: TRBV7-2
clone size: .
CDR3 protein: CASSPGLASDTQYF
CDR3 DNA: TGTGCCAGCAGCCCCGGACTAGCGTCAGATACGCAGTATTTT

D gene: .
J gene: TRBJ2-1
V gene: TRBV11-2
clone size: .
CDR3 protein: CASSLGGSYNEQFF
CDR3 DNA: TGTGCCAGCAGCTTGGGCGGATCCTACAATGAGCAGTTCTTC

D gene: TRBD1
J gene: TRBJ2-7
V gene: TRBV28
clone size: .
CDR3 protein: CASSFTGTGGSYEQYF
CDR3 DNA: TGTGCCAGCAGTTTCACCGGGACAGGGGGTTCCTACGAGCAGTACTTC

D gene: .
J gene: TRBJ1-3
V gene: TRBV10-3
clone size: .
CDR3 protein: CAISESGAFSGNTIYF
CDR3 DNA: TGTGCCATCAGTGAGTCGGGGGCCTTCTCTGGAAACACCATATATTTT

D gene: .
J gene: TRBJ2-3
V gene: TRBV15
clone size: .
CDR3 protein: CATSLAGTDTQYF
CDR3 DNA: TGTGCCACCAGCTTAGCGGGCACAGATACGCAGTATTTT

D gene: .
J gene: TRBJ2-3
V gene: TRBV4-1
clone size: .
CDR3 protein: CASSRIVSTDTQYF
CDR3 DNA: TGCGCCAGCAGTCGAATTGTTAGCACAGATACGCAGTATTTT

D gene: .
J gene: TRBJ1-6
V gene: TRBV19
clone size: .
CDR3 protein: CASMLENNSPLHF
CDR3 DNA: TGTGCCAGTATGTTGGAGAATAATTCACCCCTCCACTTT

D gene: TRBD1
J gene: TRBJ1-5
V gene: TRBV4-2
clone size: .
CDR3 protein: CASSQVGNRGTQPQHF
CDR3 DNA: TGTGCCAGCAGCCAGGTTGGGAACAGGGGTACTCAGCCCCAGCATTTT

D gene: TRBD1
J gene: TRBJ1-3
V gene: TRBV30
clone size: once
CDR3 protein: CAWIPLLTGPGGNTIYF
CDR3 DNA: TGTGCCTGGATCCCTTTACTGACAGGGCCAGGGGGAAACACCATATATTTT

D gene: .
J gene: TRBJ1-1
V gene: TRBV24-1
clone size: .
CDR3 protein: CATSRAGGNTEAFF
CDR3 DNA: TGTGCCACCTCAAGGGCCGGGGGGAACACTGAAGCTTTCTTT

D gene: TRBD2
J gene: TRBJ2-7
V gene: TRBV10-3
clone size: .
CDR3 protein: CAIMAGGVNSGIVNEQYF
CDR3 DNA: TGTGCCATCATGGCGGGGGGAGTAAATTCAGGGATAGTTAACGAGCAGTACTTC

D gene: TRBD1
J gene: TRBJ1-2
V gene: TRBV30
clone size: .
CDR3 protein: CAWSRDRPYGYTF
CDR3 DNA: TGTGCCTGGAGTCGGGACAGACCATATGGCTACACCTTC

D gene: TRBD2
J gene: TRBJ2-1
V gene: TRBV5-1
clone size: once
CDR3 protein: CASSLVSGRSYNEQFF
CDR3 DNA: TGCGCCAGCAGCTTGGTTAGCGGGAGGTCATACAATGAGCAGTTCTTC

D gene: .
J gene: TRBJ1-1
V gene: TRBV3-1/TRBV3-2
clone size: .
CDR3 protein: CASSRGTEAFF
CDR3 DNA: TGTGCCAGCAGCAGGGGCACTGAAGCTTTCTTT

D gene: .
J gene: TRBJ2-1
V gene: TRBV2
clone size: .
CDR3 protein: CASSGYNEQFF
CDR3 DNA: TGTGCCAGCAGTGGGTACAATGAGCAGTTCTTC

D gene: .
J gene: TRBJ2-6
V gene: TRBV2
clone size: .
CDR3 protein: CASSVRGAGANVLTF
CDR3 DNA: TGTGCCAGCAGCGTTAGGGGTGCCGGGGCCAACGTCCTGACTTTC

D gene: .
J gene: TRBJ2-5
V gene: TRBV27
clone size: few
CDR3 protein: CASSLLLGGGETQYF
CDR3 DNA: TGTGCCAGCAGTTTATTGTTGGGAGGTGGGGAGACCCAGTACTTC

D gene: .
J gene: TRBJ2-7
V gene: TRBV5-1
clone size: .
CDR3 protein: CASSLQAGAYEQYF
CDR3 DNA: TGCGCCAGCAGCTTGCAAGCGGGTGCCTACGAGCAGTACTTC

D gene: TRBD2
J gene: TRBJ2-3
V gene: TRBV7-2
clone size: .
CDR3 protein: CASSPQGTSGTGDTQYF
CDR3 DNA: TGTGCCAGCAGCCCGCAAGGGACTAGCGGGACAGGAGATACGCAGTATTTT

D gene: .
J gene: TRBJ2-5
V gene: TRBV1
clone size: .
CDR3 protein: CTSSPRASSGSGETQYF
CDR3 DNA: TGCACCAGCAGCCCCCGGGCGAGTAGCGGGAGTGGTGAGACCCAGTACTTC

D gene: TRBD2
J gene: TRBJ2-2
V gene: TRBV7-9
clone size: .
CDR3 protein: CASSLGVRLAGVIGELFF
CDR3 DNA: TGTGCCAGCAGCCTAGGGGTCCGACTAGCGGGAGTTATCGGGGAGCTGTTTTTT

D gene: TRBD2
J gene: TRBJ2-5
V gene: TRBV6-6
clone size: .
CDR3 protein: CASSYSGSGNQETQYF
CDR3 DNA: TGTGCCAGCAGTTACTCGGGTAGCGGGAACCAAGAGACCCAGTACTTC

D gene: .
J gene: TRBJ1-5
V gene: TRBV5-1
clone size: few
CDR3 protein: CASSPGSYSNQPQHF
CDR3 DNA: TGCGCCAGCAGCCCGGGGAGTTATAGCAATCAGCCCCAGCATTTT

D gene: TRBD2
J gene: TRBJ2-3
V gene: TRBV4-1
clone size: .
CDR3 protein: CASSQDLASGYTDTQYF
CDR3 DNA: TGCGCCAGCAGCCAAGATCTGGCTAGCGGGTACACAGATACGCAGTATTTT

D gene: .
J gene: TRBJ2-1
V gene: TRBV21-1
clone size: .
CDR3 protein: CASSTSSWGQGGYNEQFF
CDR3 DNA: TGTGCCAGCAGCACCTCCTCATGGGGGCAGGGGGGATACAATGAGCAGTTCTTC

D gene: TRBD1
J gene: TRBJ2-7
V gene: TRBV7-9
clone size: .
CDR3 protein: CASSSPGTGPPYEQYF
CDR3 DNA: TGTGCCAGCAGCTCCCCCGGGACAGGGCCCCCCTACGAGCAGTACTTC

D gene: .
J gene: TRBJ1-2
V gene: TRBV6-4
clone size: .
CDR3 protein: CASSDSLGGYGYTF
CDR3 DNA: TGTGCCAGCAGTGACTCGTTAGGGGGCTATGGCTACACCTTC

D gene: .
J gene: TRBJ1-5
V gene: TRBV3-1/TRBV3-2
clone size: .
CDR3 protein: CASSQDLNYQPQHF
CDR3 DNA: TGTGCCAGCAGCCAAGATCTGAACTATCAGCCCCAGCATTTT

D gene: .
J gene: TRBJ2-3
V gene: TRBV27
clone size: .
CDR3 protein: CASGLALTDTQYF
CDR3 DNA: TGTGCCAGCGGGCTAGCCCTCACAGATACGCAGTATTTT

D gene: .
J gene: TRBJ2-1
V gene: TRBV30
clone size: .
CDR3 protein: CAWSVMGGVGNEQFF
CDR3 DNA: TGTGCCTGGAGTGTAATGGGGGGTGTGGGCAATGAGCAGTTCTTC

D gene: TRBD1
J gene: TRBJ2-7
V gene: TRBV9
clone size: .
CDR3 protein: CASSVDHRGEQYF
CDR3 DNA: TGTGCCAGCAGCGTAGATCACAGGGGCGAGCAGTACTTC

D gene: .
J gene: TRBJ1-2
V gene: TRBV7-2
clone size: .
CDR3 protein: CASSLPGNYGYTF
CDR3 DNA: TGTGCCAGCAGCTTACCGGGGAACTATGGCTACACCTTC

D gene: .
J gene: TRBJ1-5
V gene: TRBV24-1
clone size: .
CDR3 protein: CATSSGQRQHF
CDR3 DNA: TGTGCCACCTCCTCGGGACAACGCCAGCATTTT

D gene: .
J gene: TRBJ1-5
V gene: TRBV12-3/TRBV12-4
clone size: .
CDR3 protein: CASSPGNNQPQHF
CDR3 DNA: TGTGCCAGCAGCCCAGGGAATAATCAGCCCCAGCATTTT

D gene: .
J gene: TRBJ2-5
V gene: TRBV12-3/TRBV12-4
clone size: .
CDR3 protein: CASKGHLQETQYF
CDR3 DNA: TGTGCCAGCAAAGGACATCTCCAAGAGACCCAGTACTTC

D gene: .
J gene: TRBJ2-1
V gene: TRBV30
clone size: .
CDR3 protein: CAWGENYNEQFF
CDR3 DNA: TGTGCCTGGGGGGAAAACTACAATGAGCAGTTCTTC

D gene: TRBD1
J gene: TRBJ2-7
V gene: TRBV6-6
clone size: .
CDR3 protein: CASSYLDRGLGEQYF
CDR3 DNA: TGTGCCAGCAGTTATCTAGACAGGGGGCTCGGCGAGCAGTACTTC

D gene: TRBD1
J gene: TRBJ2-1
V gene: TRBV28
clone size: .
CDR3 protein: CASSLSRGRTKGEQFF
CDR3 DNA: TGTGCCAGCAGTTTAAGCAGGGGGCGCACCAAGGGTGAGCAGTTCTTC

D gene: .
J gene: TRBJ2-5
V gene: TRBV2
clone size: .
CDR3 protein: CASSEFGSGKETQYF
CDR3 DNA: TGTGCCAGCAGTGAGTTTGGTAGCGGAAAAGAGACCCAGTACTTC

D gene: TRBD1
J gene: TRBJ2-7
V gene: TRBV7-9
clone size: .
CDR3 protein: CASSRTGARDEQYF
CDR3 DNA: TGTGCCAGCAGCCGGACAGGGGCTCGGGACGAGCAGTACTTC

D gene: .
J gene: TRBJ1-1
V gene: TRBV6-4
clone size: .
CDR3 protein: CASSDSSRGTEAFF
CDR3 DNA: TGTGCCAGCAGTGACTCGAGCAGAGGCACTGAAGCTTTCTTT

D gene: TRBD2
J gene: TRBJ2-3
V gene: TRBV29-1
clone size: .
CDR3 protein: CSVEFRVAGVVDTQYF
CDR3 DNA: TGCAGCGTTGAATTTCGGGTAGCGGGAGTGGTAGATACGCAGTATTTT

D gene: .
J gene: TRBJ2-7
V gene: TRBV19
clone size: .
CDR3 protein: CASSIGPYYEQYF
CDR3 DNA: TGTGCCAGTAGTATAGGGCCTTACTACGAGCAGTACTTC

D gene: .
J gene: TRBJ2-3
V gene: TRBV23-1
clone size: once
CDR3 protein: CASSRGLFGLVTDTQYF
CDR3 DNA: TGCGCCAGCAGTCGGGGACTTTTTGGCCTCGTCACAGATACGCAGTATTTT

D gene: .
J gene: TRBJ2-6
V gene: TRBV12-3/TRBV12-4
clone size: .
CDR3 protein: CASRNSGANVLTF
CDR3 DNA: TGTGCCAGCCGAAACTCTGGGGCCAACGTCCTGACTTTC